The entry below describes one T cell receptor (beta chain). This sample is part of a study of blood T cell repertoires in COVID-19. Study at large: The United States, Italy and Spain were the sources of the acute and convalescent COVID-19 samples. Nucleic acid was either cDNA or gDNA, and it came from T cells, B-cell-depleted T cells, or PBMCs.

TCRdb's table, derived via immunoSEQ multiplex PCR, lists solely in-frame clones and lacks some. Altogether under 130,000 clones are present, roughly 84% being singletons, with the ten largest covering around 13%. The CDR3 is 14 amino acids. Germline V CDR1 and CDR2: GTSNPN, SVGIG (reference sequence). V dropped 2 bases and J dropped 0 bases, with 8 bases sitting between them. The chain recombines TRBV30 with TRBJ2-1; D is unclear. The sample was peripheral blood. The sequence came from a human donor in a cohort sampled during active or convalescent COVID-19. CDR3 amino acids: CAWSKSSSYNEQFF. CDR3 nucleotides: TGTGCCTGGAGTAAGTCCAGCTCCTACAATGAGCAGTTCTTC.